The text below deals with one T cell receptor beta chain. Its antigen is not identified. This CDR3 is 14 amino acids long. Germline lookup yields CDR1 ENHRY and CDR2 SYGVKD. The V segment lost 6 bases and the J segment 8 bases; nucleotides outside the gene matches: 6. The record originates from a study of cytomegalovirus exposure and HLA in healthy donors. General observations from the study: The CMV antigen specificity of a few CMV-associated chains was confirmed through in vitro analysis. An apparent linkage of common viral pathogens to several of the most significant clusters emerged in a later analysis.

60 Vbeta and 13 Jbeta primers were used in PCR. Using immunoSEQ multiplex PCR, the repertoire was profiled, and TCRdb retains in-frame clones only, with some absent. The sample holds around 200,000 clones, 75% to 90% seen once. What was sequenced was PBMCs. This sequence joins TRBV10-3 and TRBJ2-1; 11 bases fit TRBD1. The clonotype originates from a boy aged 10-17 years in good health and CMV-seronegative. CDR3 DNA sequence: TGTGCCATCAGAGGACAGGGGGCACGGGATGAGCAGTTCTTC. This encodes CAIRGQGARDEQFF.